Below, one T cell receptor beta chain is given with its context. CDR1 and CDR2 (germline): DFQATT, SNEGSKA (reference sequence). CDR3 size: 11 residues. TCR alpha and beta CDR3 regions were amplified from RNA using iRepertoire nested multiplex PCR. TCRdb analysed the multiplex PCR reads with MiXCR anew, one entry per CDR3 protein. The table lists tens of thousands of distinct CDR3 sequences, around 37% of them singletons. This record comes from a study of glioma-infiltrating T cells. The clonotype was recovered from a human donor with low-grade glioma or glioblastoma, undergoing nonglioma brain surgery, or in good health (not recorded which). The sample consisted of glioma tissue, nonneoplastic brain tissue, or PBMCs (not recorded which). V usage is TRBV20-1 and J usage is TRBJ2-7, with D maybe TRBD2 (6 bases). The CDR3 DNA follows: TGCAATATTAGCGGCAGCTACGAGCAGTACTTC. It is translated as CNISGSYEQYF.